This TCR beta chain emerged from a study of blood T cell repertoires in COVID-19 (dated by TCRdb to 2020 to 2022). Notes on the research overall: Collaborator samples came from the United States, Italy and Spain and covered acute and convalescent phases of COVID-19. The dataset comprised deeply sampled blood TCRbeta repertoires from subjects exposed to, actively infected with, or recovered from COVID-19. A de-identified subject ID, COVID-19 status, age in years and sex were almost always included in the sample metadata. The repertoires were made available in a free public database intended to serve as a resource for research on the immune response to SARS-CoV-2. HLA class I and class II types, where available, came from metadata supplied by the sample provider rather than from assay-based typing. The material from the prospective study consisted of cDNA or gDNA derived from T cells, B-cell-depleted T cells, or PBMCs. Samples came from the ongoing ImmuneRACE study (first 160 participants) plus 1,254 subjects from 6 global collaborators.

V is pared back by 4 bases and J by 0 bases, with 14 bases lying between the germline termini. Reading the germline V gene gives CDR1 SGHTS and CDR2 YDEGEE. The CDR3 contains 16 residues, cysteine and phenylalanine counted. Left in the record is the CDR3 DNA by itself, 48 bases read in frame from the first base. Whole blood was collected in K2EDTA tubes by collaborating institutions according to the institutions' own protocols. For TCRbeta analysis, collaborator samples were shipped as frozen whole blood, as isolated PBMCs, or as DNA extracted from either sample type. The immunoSEQ Assay, a bias-controlled multiplex PCR, was used to amplify TCRbeta CDR3 regions from genomic DNA. The source study handled its data this way. Within the assay, amplification of reference gene primers was used to estimate how many nucleated cells each sample contained. Sequence reads were collapsed and filtered to measure the absolute abundance of every unique TCRbeta CDR3 rearrangement. Productive Simpson clonality was computed per sample as the square root of Simpson's diversity index over productive rearrangements. Held by TCRdb, this immuneACCESS table contains in-frame sequences only and omits some clones. Under half of the omission traces to an unresolved V gene where checked; the cause of the rest is unknown. Clone size and V and J calls were adopted from that table, with D and trimming inferred from the DNA. A total of about 200,000 clones appear in this sample, over 75% of them only once. The top ten hold roughly 7.9% of the sample.

Overall study outcomes, separate from this receptor: The quantity of clinical and demographic metadata differed by source and by participant and was supplied without curation.

Remarks on this clone: What this receptor recognizes is not known. Within one base of it there is no much larger clone, and no base qualities were kept.

This clonotype was sampled from a woman aged 80 or older with acute or convalescent COVID-19. The chain couples TRBV5-8 to TRBJ1-3; the best D guess is TRBD1, with 5 bases matching. Sequences were obtained from peripheral blood. The CDR3 sequence is CASSGGLLSSGNTIYF. The nucleotide sequence is TGTGCCAGCAGCGGGGGACTGTTGAGCTCTGGAAACACCATATATTTT.